These 4 T cell receptor beta chains share one sample of origin, sequenced in a study of cytomegalovirus exposure and HLA in healthy donors. TCRdb's copy holds only in-frame clones and misses some; the assay was immunoSEQ multiplex PCR. Of 50,000 to 65,000 clones in the sample, about nine tenths are singletons; the top ten hold around 9.2%. Material for sequencing was PBMCs. These receptors were taken from a woman aged 18 to 35 in good health and CMV-seropositive.

CDR3 residues: CSAVLNRYTEAFF. In DNA form, the CDR3 reads TGCAGCGCTGTCTTGAACCGGTACACTGAAGCTTTCTTT. The V call is TRBV29-1, the J call TRBJ1-1; D is uncertain. Deletions cut 7 bases from V and 3 bases from J, with 15 bases between. The CDR3 spans 13 residues. CDR1 is SQVTM, CDR2 ANQGSEA, per germline.

This chain links TRBV5-5 with TRBJ2-1, with TRBD1 matching over 9 bases. This CDR3 region has 15 residues. V dropped 4 bases and J dropped 0; count of bases not matched to a gene: 2. Germline V gene data show CDR1 as SGHKS and CDR2 as YYEKEE (reference sequence). The CDR3 loop is CASSPQGASYNEQFF. DNA for the CDR3: TGTGCCAGCAGCCCACAGGGGGCCTCCTACAATGAGCAGTTCTTC. Together with reference TRBV5-5 and TRBJ2-1, the CDR3 gives the full variable domain: DAGVTQSPTHLIKTRGQQVTLRCSPISGHKSVSWYQQVLGQGPQFIFQYYEKEERGRGNFPDRFSARQFPNYSSELNVNALLLGDSALYLCASSPQGASYNEQFFGPGTRLTVL.

The count of this clone is one. The chain combines TRBV18 with TRBJ2-5, with 9 bases matching TRBD2. Trimming took 3 bases from V and 3 from J; bases not matched to a gene: 14. This CDR3 region has 18 residues. Germline V gives CDR1 KGHSH, CDR2 LQKENI. CDR3 sequence: CASSPARRRGGPKETQYF. The CDR3 coding sequence is TGTGCCAGCTCACCGGCCCGGAGGCGGGGGGGCCCGAAAGAGACCCAGTACTTC. Drawing the rest from reference TRBV18 and TRBJ2-5, the complete variable domain is NAGVMQNPRHLVRRRGQEARLRCSPMKGHSHVYWYRQLPEEGLKFMVYLQKENIIDESGMPKERFSAEFPKEGPSILRIQQVVRGDSAAYFCASSPARRRGGPKETQYFGPGTRLLVL.

The chain combines TRBV7-9 with TRBJ1-4, with D perhaps TRBD1 (6 bases). This CDR3 is built from 19 residues. The germline V and J ends were trimmed by 1 base and 0 bases, with 18 bases remaining between them. The germline V gene encodes CDR1 SEHNR and CDR2 FQNEAQ (reference sequence). CDR3 DNA: TGTGCCAGCAGCTTAGGAGGGGGGGCGGCAACAGCAACTAATGAAAAACTGTTTTTT. This codes for CASSLGGGAATATNEKLFF.